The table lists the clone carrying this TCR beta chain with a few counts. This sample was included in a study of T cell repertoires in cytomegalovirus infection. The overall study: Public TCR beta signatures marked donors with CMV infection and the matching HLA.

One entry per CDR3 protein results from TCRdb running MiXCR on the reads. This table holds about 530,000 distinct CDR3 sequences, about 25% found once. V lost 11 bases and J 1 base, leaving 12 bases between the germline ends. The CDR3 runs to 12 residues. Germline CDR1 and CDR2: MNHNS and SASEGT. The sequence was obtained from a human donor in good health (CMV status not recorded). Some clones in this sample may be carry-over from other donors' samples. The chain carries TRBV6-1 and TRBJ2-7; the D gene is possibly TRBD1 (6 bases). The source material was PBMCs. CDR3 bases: TGTGCCGCCTCGACAGGTTCCTACGAGCAGTACTTC. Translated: CAASTGSYEQYF.